A single sample is the source of the 18 T cell receptor beta chains below, sequenced in a study of molecular identifiers for immune sequencing clone quantification. TCRdb used MiXCR to reprocess the PCR reads, holding one entry per CDR3 protein. This sample has 40,000 to 65,000 distinct CDR3 sequences, with approximately 40% found just once. What was sequenced was naive CD8+ T cells from blood, with Jurkat cell RNA spiked in. Regarding subset: FACS-sorted CD8+CD4-CCR7+CD45RA+ naive T cells. The receptors were gathered from a human donor in good health. Some libraries in this study had Jurkat cell RNA spiked in.

This clonotype was recorded many times. The gene calls are TRBV6-5 and TRBJ2-7, with TRBD2 identical over 10 bases. After removal of 0 bases from V and 2 bases from J, the junction contained 4 bases not matched to a gene. The length of the CDR3 is 16 residues. Looked up from germline, CDR1 is MNHEY and CDR2 is SVGAGI. The CDR3 DNA reads as TGTGCCAGCAGTTACTCCCTAGCGGGAGTAGCCTACGAGCAGTACTTC. Translating gives CASSYSLAGVAYEQYF.

The CDR3 bases are TGTGCCAGCAGCGTAGTCGGGGGAGGGCCAAGGGCCTACAATGAGCAGTTCTTC. This sequence encodes CASSVVGGGPRAYNEQFF. The chain has TRBV9 and TRBJ2-1, with 7 bases that match TRBD2. V shed 0 bases, J shed 2 bases, and the junction held 11 bases outside the gene matches. The CDR3 spans 18 residues. CDR1 is SGDLS and CDR2 is YYNGEE in the germline V gene.

CDR3 sequence: CASIKKGQGSQPQHF. In DNA, the CDR3 is TGTGCCAGCATCAAAAAAGGACAGGGGAGTCAGCCCCAGCATTTT. V is TRBV28 and J is TRBJ1-5; TRBD1 agrees at 9 bases. CDR1 is MDHEN and CDR2 is SYDVKM in the germline V gene. The CDR3 is made up of 15 amino acids. The junction had 10 bases not matched to a gene; V was cut back by 7 bases and J by 6 bases.

This clonotype has just a few counts. The gene calls are TRBV7-2 and TRBJ2-3; D remains ambiguous. Germline loops: CDR1 SGHTA, CDR2 FQGNSA. The V end lost 3 bases, the J end lost 6 bases, and 4 bases lay between the germline ends. The CDR3 has 11 residues. The CDR3 nucleotides are TGTGCCAGCAGCTTCGACGATACGCAGTATTTT. This translates into CASSFDDTQYF.

A single count supports this clonotype. A clone one base away is much larger, so this may be a read error. The rearrangement links TRBV9 to TRBJ2-3; 10 bases align to TRBD2. The CDR3 totals 17 residues. Germline V lookup: CDR1 SGDLS, CDR2 YYNGEE. The CDR3 loop is CASSVGLAGLATYTQYF. Written as DNA, the CDR3 is TGTGCCAGCAGCGTAGGACTAGCGGGCCTTGCCACATATACGCAGTATTTT.

This clonotype was seen at least ten times. The chain combines TRBV7-2 with TRBJ2-3; D gene uncertain. The V end lost 5 bases, the J end lost 0 bases, and 12 bases lay between the germline ends. The CDR3 totals 15 residues. CDR1 is SGHTA and CDR2 is FQGNSA in the germline V gene. This CDR3 reads CASSPAQSSTDTQYF. The CDR3 bases are TGTGCCAGCAGCCCGGCTCAGAGTAGCACAGATACGCAGTATTTT.

Comment on this clonotype: This may come from a read error, since a much larger clone is one base off. Since no conserved phenylalanine or tryptophan closes the CDR3, a read error is the likely cause. The chain combines TRBV6-5 with TRBJ1-1, with a possible D match to TRBD1 (5 bases). The CDR3 is 14 amino acids. With 0 bases removed from V and 5 bases from J, the gap between germline ends came to 10 bases. The germline V gene has CDR1 MNHEY and CDR2 SVGAGI. The CDR3 reads CASSYSVGVTEAFI. For the CDR3, the DNA is TGTGCCAGCAGTTACTCGGTAGGGGTTACTGAAGCTTTCATT.

The chain uses TRBV7-6 and TRBJ2-7; 10 nucleotides match TRBD2. Germline V lookup: CDR1 SGHVS, CDR2 FNYEAQ. The CDR3 is 16 residues long. The junction had 9 bases not matched to a gene; V was cut back by 4 bases and J by 3 bases. The CDR3: CASSSSPPSGSYEQYF. The CDR3 coding sequence is TGTGCCAGCAGCTCAAGCCCGCCTAGCGGGAGCTACGAGCAGTACTTC. Together with reference TRBV7-6 and TRBJ2-7, the CDR3 gives the full variable domain: GAGVSQSPRYKVTKRGQDVALRCDPISGHVSLYWYRQALGQGPEFLTYFNYEAQQDKSGLPNDRFSAERPEGSISTLTIQRTEQRDSAMYRCASSSSPPSGSYEQYFGPGTRLTVT.

The chain is built from TRBV9 and TRBJ2-6, with no clear D. This CDR3 spans 15 amino acids. Trimming took 4 bases from V and 0 from J, leaving 8 bases between them. Germline V lookup: CDR1 SGDLS, CDR2 YYNGEE. For the CDR3, the DNA is TGTGCCAGCAGCAATCCAGGCTCTGGGGCCAACGTCCTGACTTTC. Protein product: CASSNPGSGANVLTF.

With regard to this clonotype: Since a much larger clone is just one base distant, this may be a read error. The CDR3 does not end in the conserved phenylalanine or tryptophan, so this is likely a read error. The chain has TRBV19 and TRBJ2-1; D is unresolved. V lost 10 bases and J lost 4, with 20 bases in between. Per germline, CDR1 LNHDA and CDR2 SQIVND (reference sequence). This CDR3 has 15 amino acids. CDR3 in DNA: TGTGCCATCCCGTGGGCCCGCAGCCTTTACAATGAGCAGTTCCTC. This sequence encodes CAIPWARSLYNEQFL.

The table lists this clonotype with many counts. The chain combines TRBV29-1 with TRBJ2-3; tentatively, D is TRBD1 (5 bases). CDR3 length equals 14 residues. Trimming took off 3 bases at V and 3 bases at J, with 13 bases between the two ends. Germline V gives CDR1 SQVTM, CDR2 ANQGSEA. As DNA, the CDR3 is TGCAGCGTTGATCTAGGGGTCCGAACAGATACGCAGTATTTT. Amino acids: CSVDLGVRTDTQYF.

The rearrangement joins TRBV28 to TRBJ1-5; D gene uncertain. The CDR3 runs to 13 residues. Trimming stripped 6 bases from V and 0 bases from J, with 6 bases between. The germline V gene encodes CDR1 MDHEN and CDR2 SYDVKM. The CDR3 DNA is TGTGCCAGCAGGTCCCATAGCAATCAGCCCCAGCATTTT. This gives the protein CASRSHSNQPQHF.

V gene TRBV4-3 combines with J gene TRBJ2-1; 7 nucleotides line up with TRBD2. V gave up 3 bases and J gave up 10 bases; unmatched junction bases: 21. The germline V gene has CDR1 LGHNA and CDR2 YSLEER. This CDR3 contains 18 residues. DNA of the CDR3: TGCGCCAGCAGCCACCCCGGACATTCTAGCGGCACCTACACCGAGCAGTTCTTC. Residues: CASSHPGHSSGTYTEQFF.

This clonotype was recorded at least ten times. CDR3 nucleotides: TGTGCCAGCAGAAAGGGACTGATAAGCAATCAGCCCCAGCATTTT. Translation: CASRKGLISNQPQHF. The chain has TRBV28 and TRBJ1-5, with a weak D call TRBD1 (5 bases). The V end was cut by 6 bases, the J end by 1 base, with 13 bases between. Germline CDR1 is MDHEN and CDR2 is SYDVKM. The length of the CDR3 is 15 residues. Full variable domain (outside the CDR3, taken from reference TRBV28 and TRBJ1-5): DVKVTQSSRYLVKRTGEKVFLECVQDMDHENMFWYRQDPGLGLRLIYFSYDVKMKEKGDIPEGYSVSREKKERFSLILESASTNQTSMYLCASRKGLISNQPQHFGDGTRLSIL.

In this sample, this clonotype turned up once. The J gene is TRBJ2-2, the V gene TRBV19, with 9 bases identical to TRBD2. The CDR3 covers 16 residues. The germline V gene has CDR1 LNHDA and CDR2 SQIVND (reference sequence). The V segment lost 5 bases and the J segment 7 bases; nucleotides outside the gene matches: 11. CDR3 protein: CASSGSGRIFHGELFF. CDR3 sequence (DNA): TGTGCCAGTAGTGGTAGCGGGAGAATATTTCACGGGGAGCTGTTTTTT. Full variable domain (missing parts from reference TRBV19 and TRBJ2-2): DGGITQSPKYLFRKEGQNVTLSCEQNLNHDAMYWYRQDPGQGLRLIYYSQIVNDFQKGDIAEGYSVSREKKESFPLTVTSAQKNPTAFYLCASSGSGRIFHGELFFGEGSRLTVL.

This clonotype was counted at least ten times. The J gene is TRBJ2-2, the V gene TRBV2, with TRBD2 matching 12 bases. The CDR3 length is 16 residues. Germline V gene sequence: CDR1 SNHLY, CDR2 FYNNEI. V lost 5 bases and J lost 4; bases outside the gene matches: 5. The CDR3 spells CASSKTSGSATGELFF. In DNA form, the CDR3 reads TGTGCCAGCAGTAAGACTAGCGGGAGTGCCACCGGGGAGCTGTTTTTT.

This clonotype was observed a handful of times. A much larger clone differs from this one at a single base, so this may be a read error. The genes are TRBV20-1 and TRBJ2-7, with a possible D match to TRBD1 (6 bases). Germline CDR1 and CDR2: DFQATT and SNEGSKA (reference sequence). CDR3 length: 14 amino acids. This CDR3 reads CRATDRRSSYEQYF. The CDR3 region has the DNA TGCAGAGCCACCGACAGGAGGAGCTCCTACGAGCAGTACTTC.

Comments on this clonotype: A read error may explain this, as a much larger clone is one base away. The CDR3 region has the DNA TGCAGCGTTGATTCCGGTAGCAATCAGCCCCAGCATTTT. Translated: CSVDSGSNQPQHF. The gene calls are TRBV29-1 and TRBJ1-5; D remains ambiguous. The CDR3 runs 13 residues. V was clipped by 3 bases and J by 0 bases, with 6 bases between them. CDR1 is SQVTM and CDR2 is ANQGSEA in the germline V gene.